The sequence of this T cell receptor (beta chain) was determined in a study of blood T cell repertoires in COVID-19. The table came from immunoSEQ multiplex PCR; TCRdb's copy has only in-frame clones and leaves some out. The sample lists 340,000 or so clones; approximately 83% were seen once. Recruitment covered over 20 US areas and drew participants whose ages spanned 18 to 89 years. The CDR3 runs to 13 residues. The V gene's germline CDR1 is LNHDA and CDR2 SQIVND (reference sequence). After removal of 5 bases from V and 5 bases from J, the junction contained 4 bases not matched to a gene. This receptor was taken from a woman aged 40 to 50 with acute COVID-19. The sequenced sample was PBMCs or T cells enriched from blood (not recorded which). The chain links TRBV19 to TRBJ1-2; TRBD1 agrees at 8 bases. CDR3 sequence reads: CASSLDRAYGYTF. Written as DNA, the CDR3 is TGTGCCAGTAGTCTGGACAGGGCGTATGGCTACACCTTC.